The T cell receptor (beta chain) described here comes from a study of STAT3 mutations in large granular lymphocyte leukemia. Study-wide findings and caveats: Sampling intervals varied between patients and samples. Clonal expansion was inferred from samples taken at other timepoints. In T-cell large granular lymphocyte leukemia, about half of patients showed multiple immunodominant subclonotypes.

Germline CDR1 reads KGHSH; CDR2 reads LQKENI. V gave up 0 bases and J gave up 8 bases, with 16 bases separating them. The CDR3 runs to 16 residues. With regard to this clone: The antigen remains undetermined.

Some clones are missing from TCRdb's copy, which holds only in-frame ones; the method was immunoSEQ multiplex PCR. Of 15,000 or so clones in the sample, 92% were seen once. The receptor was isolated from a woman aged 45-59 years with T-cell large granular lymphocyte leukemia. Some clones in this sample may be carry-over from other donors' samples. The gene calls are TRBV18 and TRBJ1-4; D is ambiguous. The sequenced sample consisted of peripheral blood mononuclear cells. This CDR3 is CASSPPGLSQGEKLFF. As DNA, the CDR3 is TGTGCCAGCTCACCACCGGGTCTCAGCCAAGGGGAAAAACTGTTTTTT.